This TCR beta chain came from a study of blood T cell repertoires in COVID-19 (dated by TCRdb to the early 2020s). Regarding the complete study: Collaborator samples came from the United States, Italy and Spain and covered acute and convalescent phases of COVID-19. The material from the prospective study consisted of cDNA or gDNA derived from T cells, B-cell-depleted T cells, or PBMCs. Deeply sampled blood TCRbeta repertoires from subjects exposed to, actively infected with, or recovered from COVID-19 were included in the dataset. A freely available public database, intended as a resource for researchers studying the immune response to SARS-CoV-2, is where the repertoires were released. Samples came from the ongoing ImmuneRACE study (first 160 participants) plus 1,254 subjects from 6 global collaborators. A de-identified subject ID, COVID-19 status, age in years and sex were almost always included in the sample metadata. Where HLA class I and class II types were available, the types were taken from metadata supplied by the sample provider, not from assay-based typing. The study at large found these results: How much clinical and demographic metadata was included differed by source and by participant, and the metadata was provided uncurated.

In the prospective study, participants were roughly 18 to 89 years old, resided in about 25 geographic areas of the United States, and were enrolled through a virtual design. In the prospective study, cohorts were assigned on the basis of participant-reported clinical history obtained from a screening survey and a study questionnaire. Exposed participants were defined as having been in contact with someone with a PCR-confirmed or clinician-diagnosed COVID-19 case within 2 weeks of study entry. In the prospective study, whole blood, serum and a nasopharyngeal or oropharyngeal swab were collected from each participant by mobile phlebotomists. Over a roughly 2-month period, participants in the prospective study had the option of providing additional blood draws and questionnaires. Prospective study blood samples were shipped either frozen or at room temperature before DNA extraction. TCRbeta CDR3 regions were amplified from genomic DNA by means of the immunoSEQ Assay, a bias-controlled multiplex PCR. The paper's data handling went like this. The number of nucleated cells in each sample was estimated by amplification of reference gene primers within the assay. Sequence reads were collapsed and filtered to measure the absolute abundance of every unique TCRbeta CDR3 rearrangement. For each sample, productive Simpson clonality was calculated as the square root of Simpson's diversity index across productive rearrangements. The table comes from immuneACCESS by way of TCRdb, which keeps in-frame sequences with V and J called. Part of the clones is missing from these tables; in studies checked, under half for an unresolved V gene and the rest for unknown reasons. V and J calls and clone size are those listed in that table; D and trimming were worked out from the DNA. Counted in this sample were about 320,000 clones; around nine tenths of them appeared once. The ten largest clones capture 3.9% of the sample.

The germline V gene specifies SGHRS as CDR1 and YFSETQ as CDR2. The cysteine opens and the phenylalanine closes a CDR3 of 13 amino acids. CDR3 DNA is the only sequence kept; it has 39 bases, read in frame from the first base. V sheds 4 bases and J sheds 6 bases, leaving 13 bases between their ends. Details on this clone: Its recognized antigen is unknown. The record has no base qualities; no much larger clone is one base away.

The sequenced sample consisted of PBMCs or T cells enriched from blood (not recorded which). The sequence joins TRBV5-1 to TRBJ1-2; TRBD1 is perhaps the D gene, given 6 matching bases. The TCR was taken from a woman aged 30 to 39 who had been exposed to COVID-19. The CDR3 is CASSPLGGDGYTF. The DNA is TGCGCCAGCAGCCCACTAGGGGGGGATGGCTACACCTTC.